What follows are 20 T cell receptor beta chains derived from one specimen sequenced in a study of beta chain features in type 1 diabetes. Overall study findings and caveats: In all four CD4+ subsets, TCRB CDR3 length was significantly, moderately reduced in type 1 diabetes.

These receptors are not linked to any known antigen. Expressed TCRB transcripts got sequenced, as all isolated RNA was reverse transcribed. Clones were sequenced by immunoSEQ multiplex PCR, and TCRdb holds only the in-frame ones, with some missing. The data contain 95,000 to 150,000 clones, approximately 16% of them seen just once; the ten biggest clones take up approximately 2.2%. The sample was central memory CD4+ T cells from blood. The receptors stem from a man under 40 with type 1 diabetes.

The V and J genes are TRBV4-3 and TRBJ2-5; TRBD2 is a possible D gene (5 bases). V gave up 0 bases and J gave up 2 bases, with 13 bases separating them. The CDR3 loop spans 16 amino acids. The germline CDR1 and CDR2 sequences are LGHNA and YSLEER. The CDR3 spells CASSQDLSGPQETQYF. The DNA of the CDR3 is TGCGCCAGCAGCCAAGATCTGAGCGGACCTCAAGAGACCCAGTACTTC.

This clone was seen more than once but under ten times. The chain uses TRBV9 and TRBJ2-5; the D gene is possibly TRBD1 (6 bases). Trimming took off 5 bases at V and 2 bases at J, with 16 bases between the two ends. Germline-derived CDR1 and CDR2 are SGDLS and YYNGEE. The CDR3 runs 15 residues. The DNA of the CDR3 is TGTGCCAGCAGTACGATGACAGGTCGTCAAGAGACCCAGTACTTC. The encoded protein is CASSTMTGRQETQYF.

J is TRBJ1-5 and V is TRBV7-2; no clear D gene. The CDR3 has 15 residues. The germline gives CDR1 SGHTA, CDR2 FQGNSA. The ends were cut back, 1 base at V and 0 bases at J, with 7 bases in the middle. CDR3 DNA: TGTGCCAGCAGCTTAGTCGGGAATAGCAATCAGCCCCAGCATTTT. Translation: CASSLVGNSNQPQHF. The variable domain in full, completed from reference TRBV7-2 and TRBJ1-5, reads GAGVSQSPSNKVTEKGKDVELRCDPISGHTALYWYRQSLGQGLEFLIYFQGNSAPDKSGLPSDRFSAERTGGSVSTLTIQRTQQEDSAVYLCASSLVGNSNQPQHFGDGTRLSIL.

J is TRBJ1-2 and V is TRBV5-4; 8 bases match TRBD1. V trimming: 0 bases; J trimming: 0 bases; junction bases outside the gene matches: 4. Germline values: CDR1 SGHNT, CDR2 YYREEE (reference sequence). The CDR3 extends over 16 amino acids. CDR3 loop: CASSLALTGANYGYTF. The DNA of the CDR3 is TGTGCCAGCAGCTTGGCTTTGACAGGGGCTAACTATGGCTACACCTTC.

This clone was detected only a few times. The V and J genes are TRBV6-5 and TRBJ2-7; 7 bases line up with TRBD1. Germline V lookup: CDR1 MNHEY, CDR2 SVGAGI. The CDR3 has 13 residues. The trim removed 6 bases at V and 2 bases at J, leaving 4 bases unmatched. CDR3 in DNA: TGTGCCAGCAGATGGCAGGGGGCCTACGAGCAGTACTTC. Its translation is CASRWQGAYEQYF.

The table lists this clone with a few counts. The chain joins TRBV18 to TRBJ2-1, with TRBD1 matching over 8 bases. The V and J ends lost 4 bases and 7 bases, in that order; junction bases with no gene match: 3. Per germline, CDR1 KGHSH and CDR2 LQKENI. The CDR3 runs to 13 residues. The CDR3 loop reads CASSLTGGNEQFF. The CDR3 DNA reads as TGTGCCAGCTCACTTACAGGGGGGAATGAGCAGTTCTTC.

This clone occurred a few times. This sequence joins TRBV28 and TRBJ2-2, with D perhaps matching TRBD2 (5 bases). V lost 8 bases and J 9 bases, leaving 16 bases between the germline ends. The CDR3 length is 13 residues. Per germline, CDR1 MDHEN and CDR2 SYDVKM. CDR3 amino acids: CASSTGSHRELFF. CDR3 bases: TGTGCCAGCTCTACGGGGAGTCACCGGGAGCTGTTTTTT.

This clone was seen a few times. This specimen includes other DNA sequences encoding the same CDR3. The gene calls are TRBV7-2 and TRBJ2-1; 10 bases are a match to TRBD1. The CDR3 has 16 residues. CDR1 and CDR2 (germline): SGHTA, FQGNSA. V lost 1 base and J lost 3; bases outside the gene matches: 3. The CDR3 sequence is CASSLVRDRGYNEQFF. In DNA, the CDR3 is TGTGCCAGCAGCTTAGTCCGGGACAGGGGCTACAATGAGCAGTTCTTC.

The chain links TRBV6-5 to TRBJ2-2; 10 bases fit TRBD1. Germline CDR1 is MNHEY and CDR2 is SVGAGI. The CDR3 loop spans 14 amino acids. With 7 bases clipped from V and 5 bases from J, the junction kept 4 bases outside the gene matches. The CDR3 is CASMWGQGTGELFF. The DNA of the CDR3 is TGTGCCAGCATGTGGGGACAGGGGACCGGGGAGCTGTTTTTT.

V usage is TRBV29-1 and J usage is TRBJ1-1; D unresolved. The CDR3 is 14 residues long. Trimming removed 5 bases at V and 1 base at J, with 14 bases between. Germline V gene lookup returns CDR1 SQVTM and CDR2 ANQGSEA. CDR3 DNA sequence: TGCAGCGTTTCCCGTGGCTGGGGGAACACTGAAGCTTTCTTT. Its protein is CSVSRGWGNTEAFF.

The chain recombines TRBV4-1 with TRBJ1-6; 7 nucleotides align to TRBD1. J was trimmed by 6 bases and V by 0 bases; bases with no gene match: 8. Germline V gene data show CDR1 as MGHRA and CDR2 as YSYEKL. The CDR3 is 17 residues long. The CDR3, as DNA: TGCGCCAGCAGCCAAGAAAGACACAGGGGTCTTAATTCACCCCTCCACTTT. This translates into CASSQERHRGLNSPLHF.

The sample holds a few counts of this clone. The gene calls are TRBV4-1 and TRBJ2-3; D perhaps matches TRBD2 (6 bases). This CDR3 spans 14 amino acids. The V gene lost 4 bases and the J gene lost 1 base, with 9 bases spanning the gap. The germline V gene has CDR1 MGHRA and CDR2 YSYEKL. CDR3 in DNA: TGCGCCAGCAGCCTCGGGACTGGCACAGATACGCAGTATTTT. This sequence encodes CASSLGTGTDTQYF.

The chain carries TRBV9 and TRBJ2-3, with D unclear. V was clipped by 0 bases and J by 5 bases, with 13 bases between them. Germline-derived CDR1 and CDR2 are SGDLS and YYNGEE. This CDR3 has 15 amino acids. Here the CDR3 reads CASSVGRTTLDTQYF. The CDR3 nucleotides are TGTGCCAGCAGCGTAGGCCGCACGACCCTAGATACGCAGTATTTT.

This clone occurred a few times. The chain couples TRBV10-3 to TRBJ2-5; D is ambiguous. With 6 bases removed from V and 2 bases from J, the gap between germline ends came to 7 bases. This CDR3 has 12 residues. In germline, CDR1 is ENHRY, CDR2 SYGVKD. DNA for the CDR3: TGTGCCATCAGGCGCGATCAAGAGACCCAGTACTTC. Protein product: CAIRRDQETQYF.

This clone came up a few times. This chain connects TRBV2 to TRBJ1-2; possible D gene TRBD1, 6 bases. The CDR3 contains 13 residues. The germline V gene has CDR1 SNHLY and CDR2 FYNNEI. V lost 8 bases to trimming and J lost 1 base, with 11 bases between them. The DNA of the CDR3 is TGTGCCAGCCATAGACAGGATAACTATGGCTACACCTTC. Translating gives CASHRQDNYGYTF.

CDR3 DNA: TGTGCCAGCAGTTTCCGGGGTAACTATGGCTACACCTTC. Translation gives CASSFRGNYGYTF. This chain uses TRBV28 with TRBJ1-2; D not certain. Trimming shortened V by 3 bases and J by 1 base, and 6 bases separated the two germline ends. This CDR3 has 13 residues. Germline V gives CDR1 MDHEN, CDR2 SYDVKM.

This clone has more than one count but fewer than ten. V usage is TRBV11-2 and J usage is TRBJ2-3; 8 bases line up with TRBD2. The J segment lost 4 bases and the V segment lost 5 bases, leaving 8 bases of the junction unmatched. Germline CDR1 and CDR2: SGHAT and FQNNGV. CDR3 size: 15 residues. In DNA, the CDR3 is TGTGCCAGCAGCCAGCGAGCGGGGGCTTCAGATACGCAGTATTTT. It encodes CASSQRAGASDTQYF.

This clone was seen only a few times. The V gene is TRBV5-4, the J gene TRBJ2-6; D is undetermined. V lost 0 bases, J lost 4 bases, and 11 bases lay in between. This CDR3 region has 16 residues. Germline V gene lookup returns CDR1 SGHNT and CDR2 YYREEE (reference sequence). The CDR3 sequence is CASSLAAGSGANVLTF. The CDR3 region has the DNA TGTGCCAGCAGCTTGGCCGCAGGATCAGGGGCCAACGTCCTGACTTTC.

This sequence joins TRBV28 and TRBJ2-5, with D tentatively TRBD1 (6 bases). The ends were cut back, 6 bases at V and 1 base at J, with 12 bases in the middle. Germline lookup yields CDR1 MDHEN and CDR2 SYDVKM. The CDR3 is 14 amino acids. In DNA form, the CDR3 reads TGTGCCAGCAGGAGAGGACAGTCCCAAGAGACCCAGTACTTC. Amino acids: CASRRGQSQETQYF.

This clone was seen at least ten times. This CDR3 is CASSLPLAGAQHF. CDR3 nucleotides: TGTGCCAGCAGTTTACCTCTAGCGGGGGCCCAGCATTTT. The J gene is TRBJ1-5, the V gene TRBV28; possibly TRBD1 for D (5 bases). The germline gives CDR1 MDHEN, CDR2 SYDVKM. The ends were cut back, 2 bases at V and 11 bases at J, with 13 bases in the middle. The length of the CDR3 is 13 residues. Together with reference TRBV28 and TRBJ1-5, the CDR3 gives the full variable domain: DVKVTQSSRYLVKRTGEKVFLECVQDMDHENMFWYRQDPGLGLRLIYFSYDVKMKEKGDIPEGYSVSREKKERFSLILESASTNQTSMYLCASSLPLAGAQHFGDGTRLSIL.